A selection of T cell receptor beta chains follows, all from one sample in a study of cytomegalovirus exposure and HLA in healthy donors. Assay: immunoSEQ multiplex PCR; the TCRdb copy retains only in-frame clones and omits some. The sample lists 140,000 or so clones; about 88% were seen once. Material: PBMCs. The origin of the receptors is a woman under 30 in good health and CMV-seropositive. Each CDR3 is given with its conserved first and last residue. Fields, in order: D gene, V gene, J gene, CDR3 protein, CDR3 DNA. The D gene is left open where the match is weak.

>TRBD1|TRBV7-9|TRBJ2-2
CASTGTGSGELFF
TGTGCCAGCACCGGGACAGGATCAGGGGAGCTGTTTTTT
>TRBD2|TRBV30|TRBJ2-3
CAWRTGTTTDTQYF
TGTGCCTGGAGGACCGGGACTACCACAGATACGCAGTATTTT
>-|TRBV2|TRBJ1-1
CASSGQLNTEAFF
TGTGCCAGCAGCGGACAGTTGAACACTGAAGCTTTCTTT
>-|TRBV13|TRBJ1-2
CASSLGLEGLNYGYTF
TGTGCCAGCAGCCTAGGGTTGGAGGGCCTAAACTATGGCTACACCTTC
>-|TRBV5-1|TRBJ1-2
CASSSTGYNYGYTF
TGCGCCAGCAGCTCCACAGGATATAACTATGGCTACACCTTC
>-|TRBV7-6|TRBJ2-7
CASSVGNAYEQYF
TGTGCCAGCAGCGTCGGGAACGCCTACGAGCAGTACTTC
>TRBD2|TRBV18|TRBJ2-7
CASSPPVLSGGVYEQYF
TGTGCCAGCTCACCACCAGTTTTGTCGGGGGGAGTCTACGAGCAGTACTTC
>TRBD2|TRBV28|TRBJ2-7
CASTSSRGRDGIYEQYF
TGTGCCAGCACCTCTTCCCGGGGGAGGGACGGTATCTACGAGCAGTACTTC
>TRBD2|TRBV2|TRBJ2-2
CASRPRLAGGRTGELFF
TGTGCCAGCAGGCCAAGACTAGCGGGGGGACGCACCGGGGAGCTGTTTTTT
>TRBD1|TRBV9|TRBJ2-1
CASSTGQGTGNEQFF
TGTGCCAGCAGCACTGGACAGGGGACGGGCAATGAGCAGTTCTTC
>TRBD2|TRBV4-2|TRBJ2-7
CASSQGSGGINEQYF
TGTGCCAGCAGCCAGGGGAGCGGGGGTATCAACGAGCAGTACTTC
>-|TRBV27|TRBJ1-2
CASSPMAGNYGYTF
TGTGCCAGCAGCCCTATGGCGGGTAACTATGGCTACACCTTC
>TRBD1|TRBV6-5|TRBJ2-7
CASSRGTERYEQYF
TGTGCCAGCAGTAGAGGGACAGAGCGCTACGAGCAGTACTTC
>-|TRBV6-5|TRBJ1-4
CASSYLRDTNEKLFF
TGTGCCAGCAGTTACCTCAGGGATACTAATGAAAAACTGTTTTTT